This TCR beta chain was sequenced during a study of beta chain features in type 1 diabetes. Overall study context: There was similarity between patients and healthy donors in age, gender and cell yields. Summed over all samples, the examined sorted cells came to 107,917,701. Study-level points and caveats: High TCR expression in some cells could lead to their over-representation in cDNA sequencing.

Only a few counts were recorded for this clone. Its antigen remains unidentified. The germline V gene encodes CDR1 PRHDT and CDR2 FYEKMQ (reference sequence). The CDR3 is made up of 16 amino acids. Every isolated RNA sample was fully reverse transcribed, so sequencing captured expressed TCRB transcripts. TCRdb keeps only in-frame clones here, not all; method: immunoSEQ multiplex PCR. In the table there are under 900,000 clones, roughly a sixth of which are singletons. Sorting that relied on CD45RO/CCR7/CD25/CD127/CD95/CD27 yielded CD4+ naive, central memory, regulatory and stem cell-like memory cells.

The material sequenced was naive CD4+ T cells from blood. The chain combines TRBV13 with TRBJ2-7; tentatively, D is TRBD1 (6 bases). Near its end, the DNA agrees better with TRBJ2-1, so the J call may be wrong. This TCR was recovered from a woman younger than 30 in good health. The CDR3 here is CASSVSGGQSYNEQFF. Written as DNA, the CDR3 is TGTGCCAGCAGCGTATCCGGAGGACAGAGCTACAATGAGCAGTTCTTC.